The 24 T cell receptor beta chains below were found in one sample sequenced in a study of beta chain features in type 1 diabetes. What was sequenced were expressed TCRB transcripts, since all of the isolated RNA had been reverse transcribed. Measured with immunoSEQ multiplex PCR; TCRdb has only the in-frame clones, and not every one. The table shows approximately 120,000 clones, with 30% to 40% occurring only once. The sample comprised stem cell memory CD4+ T cells from blood. These TCRs come from a woman aged 18-35 years in good health.

The chain joins TRBV29-1 to TRBJ2-2; tentatively, D is TRBD2 (6 bases). V gave up 5 bases and J gave up 3 bases, with 13 bases separating them. The CDR3 is 14 residues long. Germline V gives CDR1 SQVTM, CDR2 ANQGSEA. CDR3 nucleotide sequence: TGCAGCGTTCGGACTATTTTTGACACCGGGGAGCTGTTTTTT. It is translated as CSVRTIFDTGELFF.

The chain links TRBV11-1 to TRBJ2-7; 8 bases agree with TRBD1. The germline gives CDR1 SGHAT, CDR2 FQDESV (reference sequence). The V segment lost 3 bases and the J segment 4 bases; nucleotides outside the gene matches: 2. This CDR3 region has 13 residues. CDR3 residues: CASSFDRGYEQYF. The CDR3 DNA sequence: TGTGCCAGCAGCTTTGACAGGGGTTACGAGCAGTACTTC.

On this clone itself: Because the CDR3's place on the DNA is in doubt, the DNA is left out and the CDR3 is given as listed by TCRdb. This chain connects TRBV13 to TRBJ2-2; whether TRBD2, the table's D call, matches the DNA was not checked. Germline CDR1 is PRHDT and CDR2 is FYEKMQ (reference sequence). The CDR3 spans 14 amino acids, including both terminal residues. CDR3 sequence: CASSGGRAPGSCFF.

This clone turned up a few times. In nucleotides, the CDR3 is TGTGCCAGCAGCGTAGTACCCCAGGGGGCTAGAGGGGAGCTGTTTTTT. Its protein product is CASSVVPQGARGELFF. The chain combines TRBV9 with TRBJ2-2; TRBD1 matches 8 bases. The V gene end was trimmed by 0 bases and the J gene end by 8 bases; junction bases not matched to a gene: 9. There are 16 residues in the CDR3. CDR1 and CDR2 from the germline V gene are SGDLS and YYNGEE.

The V call is TRBV6-6, the J call TRBJ2-7; 10 bases map to TRBD1. The CDR3 is 14 residues long. V was pared by 5 bases and J by 4 bases, with 5 bases of the junction left unmatched. The germline CDR1 and CDR2 sequences are MNHNY and SVGAGI (reference sequence). The DNA for the CDR3 is TGTGCCAGCAGTGGGACAGGGGATGGTTACGAGCAGTACTTC. This sequence encodes CASSGTGDGYEQYF.

This clone was observed a few times. V is TRBV28 and J is TRBJ1-5; tentative D call: TRBD1 (6 bases). V was trimmed by 4 bases and J by 4 bases, leaving 14 bases between them. From germline, CDR1 is MDHEN and CDR2 SYDVKM. The CDR3 is made up of 15 amino acids. The CDR3 bases are TGTGCCAGCAGTTCCCACAGGGTCCGGAATCAGCCCCAGCATTTT. This encodes CASSSHRVRNQPQHF.

This clone was recorded once. An end of the junction differs from the germline gene, which may be a read error. CDR3 nucleotides: TGTGCCAGCAGCTTAACAGGGCAGGGCGCTAACTATGCCTACACCTTC. Translating it yields CASSLTGQGANYAYTF. This chain uses TRBV7-8 with TRBJ1-2; D might be TRBD1 (6 bases). The CDR3 loop spans 16 amino acids. Germline values: CDR1 SGHVS, CDR2 FQNEAQ.

This chain links TRBV9 with TRBJ1-1, with D tentatively TRBD1 (5 bases). CDR1 is SGDLS and CDR2 is YYNGEE in the germline V gene. Trimming stripped 3 bases from V and 11 bases from J, with 14 bases between. The CDR3 contains 12 residues. The DNA for the CDR3 is TGTGCCAGCAGCGCCGGCCGGGGGTGGGCTTTCTTT. It encodes CASSAGRGWAFF.

The V gene is TRBV10-3, the J gene TRBJ1-4, with a weak D call TRBD1 (6 bases). CDR1 is ENHRY, CDR2 SYGVKD, per germline. Trimming left V 0 bases short and J 8 bases short, with 13 bases between. The CDR3 totals 15 residues. CDR3 nucleotides: TGTGCCATCAGTGAGTCTGGGTTTGGGGGCGAAAAACTGTTTTTT. It yields the protein CAISESGFGGEKLFF.

The chain employs TRBV7-8 and TRBJ1-2, with 7 bases that match TRBD1. The CDR3 sequence is 14 residues long. V lost 4 bases to trimming and J lost 2 bases; unmatched junction nucleotides: 4. Looked up from germline, CDR1 is SGHVS and CDR2 is FQNEAQ. The CDR3 nucleotides read TGTGCCAGCAGCTCCCGACAGGGCAACTATGGCTACACCTTC. As protein: CASSSRQGNYGYTF.

This sequence joins TRBV4-1 and TRBJ2-1; possibly TRBD2 for D (5 bases). With 1 base removed from V and 0 bases from J, the gap between germline ends came to 10 bases. CDR3 length equals 16 residues. Germline V CDR1 and CDR2: MGHRA, YSYEKL. The CDR3 nucleotides are TGCGCCAGCAGCCAAGGGGTCACTAGCTCCTACAATGAGCAGTTCTTC. This encodes CASSQGVTSSYNEQFF.

This clone was counted a single time. This chain uses TRBV6-1 with TRBJ1-5; D call uncertain. V lost 7 bases and J 0 bases, leaving 10 bases between the germline ends. The germline V gene encodes CDR1 MNHNS and CDR2 SASEGT. This CDR3 is built from 14 residues. The CDR3 DNA is TGTGCCAGCAAGGAGGTTTATAGCAATCAGCCCCAGCATTTT. Its translation is CASKEVYSNQPQHF.

The sample holds a few counts of this clone. V gene TRBV18 combines with J gene TRBJ1-4, with 11 bases matching TRBD1. This CDR3 is 15 amino acids long. The J segment lost 6 bases and the V segment lost 2 bases, leaving 2 bases of the junction unmatched. Germline V CDR1 and CDR2: KGHSH, LQKENI. Here the CDR3 DNA reads TGTGCCAGCTCACCATCGGGACAGGGGGATGAAAAACTGTTTTTT. Translation gives CASSPSGQGDEKLFF.

The chain is built from TRBV19 and TRBJ2-7, with 9 bases lining up with TRBD1. This CDR3 is built from 13 residues. Germline CDR1 LNHDA, CDR2 SQIVND (reference sequence). V was clipped by 10 bases and J by 4 bases; unmatched bases: 8. The CDR3 spells CATAGTGRYEQYF. For the CDR3, the DNA is TGTGCCACTGCCGGGACAGGGAGATACGAGCAGTACTTC.

The V and J genes are TRBV5-1 and TRBJ2-1, with TRBD1 matching 9 bases. Per the germline V gene, CDR1 is SGHRS and CDR2 is YFSETQ. Germline trimming cut 4 bases from V and 0 bases from J; bases unmatched to any gene: 17. The CDR3 covers 20 residues. The CDR3 region has the DNA TGCGCCAGCAGCCCAGACAGGGGGGCCATCCCCCTTCGCTCCTACAATGAGCAGTTCTTC. Protein sequence: CASSPDRGAIPLRSYNEQFF.

The chain carries TRBV1 and TRBJ2-7; the table assigns TRBD2, which was not confirmed against the DNA. TRBV1 is tagged as a pseudogene. The CDR3 runs 14 residues. CDR3 DNA: TGCACCAGCAGTCCCGGGACTAGCGACCGGGAGCAGTACTTC. It translates to CTSSPGTSDREQYF.

This chain links TRBV6-1 with TRBJ2-1, with 9 bases identical to TRBD1. CDR3 size: 14 residues. V was pared by 10 bases and J by 7 bases, with 11 bases of the junction left unmatched. Germline V CDR1 and CDR2: MNHNS, SASEGT. CDR3 nucleotides: TGTGCCACCTCGACAGGGGGGGAGGTGAATGAGCAGTTCTTC. Residues: CATSTGGEVNEQFF.

In this sample, this clone turned up a few times. The rearrangement links TRBV29-1 to TRBJ2-1; 7 bases align to TRBD2. This CDR3 has 14 amino acids. From germline, CDR1 is SQVTM and CDR2 ANQGSEA. The trim removed 7 bases at V and 7 bases at J, leaving 13 bases unmatched. The CDR3: CSGRGDLVRNEQFF. The CDR3 DNA follows: TGCAGCGGTCGGGGGGACCTCGTTCGGAATGAGCAGTTCTTC.

This clone was detected only a few times. The chain is built from TRBV5-6 and TRBJ2-7, with D maybe TRBD1 (5 bases). The CDR3 totals 14 residues. V was trimmed by 0 bases and J by 1 base, leaving 8 bases between them. Germline V lookup: CDR1 SGHDT, CDR2 YYEEEE. The CDR3 sequence: CASSLGQRSYEQYF. CDR3 in DNA: TGTGCCAGCAGCTTGGGACAGAGATCCTACGAGCAGTACTTC. The whole variable domain, filled in from reference TRBV5-6 and TRBJ2-7, reads DAGVTQSPTHLIKTRGQQVTLRCSPKSGHDTVSWYQQALGQGPQFIFQYYEEEERQRGNFPDRFSGHQFPNYSSELNVNALLLGDSALYLCASSLGQRSYEQYFGPGTRLTVT.

This clone has only a few counts. The rearrangement links TRBV11-2 to TRBJ2-2; D may be TRBD2 (5 bases). CDR3 length: 15 amino acids. CDR1 SGHAT and CDR2 FQNNGV come from the germline V gene. Trimming left V 5 bases short and J 6 bases short, with 16 bases between. The chain's CDR3 is CASSRRRSGAGELFF. The CDR3 nucleotides are TGTGCCAGCAGCCGGAGGAGGAGCGGAGCCGGGGAGCTGTTTTTT. The full variable domain, its missing parts supplied by reference TRBV11-2 and TRBJ2-2, is EAGVAQSPRYKIIEKRQSVAFWCNPISGHATLYWYQQILGQGPKLLIQFQNNGVVDDSQLPKDRFSAERLKGVDSTLKIQPAKLEDSAVYLCASSRRRSGAGELFFGEGSRLTVL.

The rearrangement uses TRBV9 and TRBJ2-1; 8 nucleotides match TRBD2. Germline CDR1 is SGDLS and CDR2 is YYNGEE. The CDR3 is 16 amino acids. The V gene end was trimmed by 0 bases and the J gene end by 8 bases; junction bases not matched to a gene: 10. This chain's CDR3 is CASSVAPTGGPDEQFF. DNA of the CDR3: TGTGCCAGCAGCGTAGCCCCAACGGGAGGGCCGGATGAGCAGTTCTTC.

The V gene is TRBV5-5, the J gene TRBJ1-1; D not certain. The V end was cut by 0 bases, the J end by 1 base, with 7 bases between. Per germline, CDR1 SGHKS and CDR2 YYEKEE (reference sequence). The CDR3 is 14 residues long. The CDR3 loop is CASSLGAENTEAFF. CDR3 nucleotide sequence: TGTGCCAGCAGCTTGGGCGCGGAGAACACTGAAGCTTTCTTT.

V gene TRBV5-4 combines with J gene TRBJ2-3; 11 bases match TRBD2. V shed 4 bases and J 6 bases; nucleotides not matched to a gene: 7. CDR3 size: 15 residues. Germline CDR1 is SGHNT and CDR2 is YYREEE (reference sequence). The CDR3: CASSGLAGGGDTQYF. DNA for the CDR3: TGTGCCAGCAGCGGGTTAGCGGGAGGGGGCGATACGCAGTATTTT.

The V gene is TRBV7-9, the J gene TRBJ2-1; D ambiguous. This CDR3 has 18 amino acids. Per the germline V gene, CDR1 is SEHNR and CDR2 is FQNEAQ (reference sequence). Trimming removed 2 bases at V and 3 bases at J, with 20 bases between. The CDR3 protein is CASSLSGHSRQFYNEQFF. CDR3 coding DNA: TGTGCCAGCAGCTTATCCGGCCACAGCCGCCAGTTCTACAATGAGCAGTTCTTC.